The 23 T cell receptor beta chains below come from one sample, sequenced in a study of shared clonotypes between healthy human individuals. Libraries were prepared by immunoSEQ multiplex PCR; TCRdb keeps only in-frame clonotypes and omits some of them. The table lists around 95,000 clones, roughly two thirds of them singletons, with roughly 43% in the top ten. Sequenced: memory CD8+ T cells sorted from blood. The subset denotes: CD45RO+ cells pooled with CCR7-negative TemRA cells. All receptors come from a man aged 25 to 40 in good health.

V usage is TRBV28 and J usage is TRBJ2-7; 9 nucleotides line up with TRBD1. Germline V gene data show CDR1 as MDHEN and CDR2 as SYDVKM. The CDR3 spans 15 residues. J gave up 2 bases and V 7 bases, and 9 bases lay outside the gene matches. The CDR3 here is CASITGGSVPYEQYF. The CDR3 DNA reads TGTGCCAGCATTACAGGGGGCTCCGTCCCCTACGAGCAGTACTTC. Combining the CDR3 with reference TRBV28 and TRBJ2-7 gives the whole variable domain DVKVTQSSRYLVKRTGEKVFLECVQDMDHENMFWYRQDPGLGLRLIYFSYDVKMKEKGDIPEGYSVSREKKERFSLILESASTNQTSMYLCASITGGSVPYEQYFGPGTRLTVT.

The V gene is TRBV11-2, the J gene TRBJ2-7, with TRBD2 identical over 8 bases. The germline gives CDR1 SGHAT, CDR2 FQNNGV. This CDR3 spans 14 amino acids. Trimming cost V 4 bases and J 2 bases; bases outside gene matches: 4. CDR3 region: CASSYGTRAYEQYF. DNA of the CDR3: TGTGCCAGCAGCTATGGGACTAGAGCCTACGAGCAGTACTTC.

This clone was detected ten times or more. The chain links TRBV11-2 to TRBJ2-1; 8 bases line up with TRBD1. In germline, CDR1 is SGHAT, CDR2 FQNNGV. The length of the CDR3 is 15 residues. V shed 3 bases and J 5 bases; nucleotides not matched to a gene: 6. The CDR3 sequence is CASSLETGDNNEQFF. Here the CDR3 DNA reads TGTGCCAGCAGCTTGGAGACAGGGGATAACAATGAGCAGTTCTTC.

This chain links TRBV28 with TRBJ1-3, with D perhaps TRBD1 (6 bases). The CDR3 consists of 15 residues. V was pared by 4 bases and J by 3 bases, with 13 bases between. Looked up from germline, CDR1 is MDHEN and CDR2 is SYDVKM. This chain's CDR3 is CASSSRGSIGNTIYF. The CDR3 DNA reads as TGTGCCAGCAGTTCCAGGGGTTCGATTGGAAACACCATATATTTT.

The genes are TRBV18 and TRBJ2-7, with 7 bases lining up with TRBD1. The CDR3 loop spans 18 amino acids. V was clipped by 3 bases and J by 5 bases; unmatched bases: 19. Germline values: CDR1 KGHSH, CDR2 LQKENI. CDR3 nucleotide sequence: TGTGCCAGCTCACCTGAGGGGGCGAGGTGGCTAGTCCCAAACGAGCAGTACTTC. It codes for CASSPEGARWLVPNEQYF.

Regarding this clone: Different DNA sequences within this sample yield the same CDR3. The rearrangement joins TRBV11-3 to TRBJ2-1; TRBD2 might be the D (7 bases). From germline, CDR1 is SGHNT and CDR2 YENEEA. V lost 5 bases to trimming and J lost 1 base, with 12 bases between them. This CDR3 is 15 amino acids long. CDR3 in amino acids: CASSLRGGSYNEQFF. CDR3 bases: TGTGCCAGCAGCCTCAGGGGAGGGTCCTACAATGAGCAGTTCTTC.

DNA of the CDR3: TGTGCCAGAAGCTTGGCTTGCTTCCGGGACAGCCATCACAGGGGGTCCTACGAGCAGTACTTC. Encoded protein: CARSLACFRDSHHRGSYEQYF. V usage is TRBV5-3 and J usage is TRBJ2-7; 8 bases align to TRBD1. TRBV5-3 is annotated as an ORF whose role is uncertain. The ends lost 0 bases at V and 1 base at J; junction bases unmatched: 21. The CDR3 length is 21 residues.

This rearrangement joins TRBV5-1 to TRBJ2-7; no definite D call. This CDR3 spans 15 amino acids. Trimming stripped 0 bases from V and 2 bases from J, with 12 bases between. Germline lookup yields CDR1 SGHRS and CDR2 YFSETQ. CDR3 in DNA: TGCGCCAGCAGCTTGGCCACGCGATGGCCCTACGAGCAGTACTTC. This translates into CASSLATRWPYEQYF. The full variable domain, its missing parts supplied by reference TRBV5-1 and TRBJ2-7, is KAGVTQTPRYLIKTRGQQVTLSCSPISGHRSVSWYQQTPGQGLQFLFEYFSETQRNKGNFPGRFSGRQFSNSRSEMNVSTLELGDSALYLCASSLATRWPYEQYFGPGTRLTVT.

This chain joins TRBV29-1 and TRBJ2-7; 9 bases fit TRBD2. In germline, CDR1 is SQVTM, CDR2 ANQGSEA. V trimming: 0 bases; J trimming: 6 bases; junction bases outside the gene matches: 3. The CDR3 extends over 13 amino acids. The DNA of the CDR3 is TGCAGCGTTGAAGATGAAGCGGGAGGCGAGCAGTACTTC. Translating gives CSVEDEAGGEQYF.

This clone was counted a single time. V usage is TRBV28 and J usage is TRBJ2-5; a weak D match, TRBD1 (5 bases). This CDR3 has 12 amino acids. V was cut by 8 bases and J by 7 bases, with 14 bases left in between. Germline CDR1 MDHEN, CDR2 SYDVKM. CDR3 nucleotide sequence: TGTGCCAGCCGAATCCAGGGTGCGACCCAGTACTTC. It is translated as CASRIQGATQYF. The variable domain in full, completed from reference TRBV28 and TRBJ2-5, reads DVKVTQSSRYLVKRTGEKVFLECVQDMDHENMFWYRQDPGLGLRLIYFSYDVKMKEKGDIPEGYSVSREKKERFSLILESASTNQTSMYLCASRIQGATQYFGPGTRLLVL.

The rearrangement joins TRBV9 to TRBJ2-7; 9 bases align to TRBD1. V was pared by 3 bases and J by 7 bases, with 11 bases of the junction left unmatched. Germline CDR1 reads SGDLS; CDR2 reads YYNGEE. CDR3 size: 15 residues. DNA of the CDR3: TGTGCCAGCAGCGCACCTCCGGGACAGGGTGGGGAGCAGTACTTC. Its protein is CASSAPPGQGGEQYF.

V gene TRBV2 combines with J gene TRBJ2-4; TRBD1 aligns across 7 bases. Losses at the gene ends were 8 bases for V and 6 bases for J; bases not matched to a gene: 7. From germline, CDR1 is SNHLY and CDR2 FYNNEI. The CDR3 covers 13 residues. The CDR3 sequence: CASHDGTANIQYF. In nucleotides, the CDR3 is TGTGCCAGCCATGACGGGACAGCAAACATTCAGTACTTC.

The DNA for the CDR3 is TGTGCCAGCGAGGGACAGGGGCCTTCGAGCTCCTACAATGAGCAGTTCTTC. Its protein is CASEGQGPSSSYNEQFF. This sequence joins TRBV27 and TRBJ2-1; TRBD1 aligns across 10 bases. Looked up from germline, CDR1 is MNHEY and CDR2 is SMNVEV (reference sequence). This CDR3 has 17 residues. J gave up 0 bases and V 8 bases, and 10 bases lay outside the gene matches.

This clone came up once. This chain joins TRBV7-9 and TRBJ2-5; TRBD1 or TRBD2 may be the D gene (5 bases each). V lost 2 bases, J lost 2 bases, and 18 bases lay in between. CDR3 length equals 17 residues. The V gene's germline CDR1 is SEHNR and CDR2 FQNEAQ (reference sequence). The CDR3 loop is CASSLYIMGTEQETQYF. The DNA for the CDR3 is TGTGCCAGCAGCTTATATATTATGGGGACCGAACAAGAGACCCAGTACTTC.

The genes are TRBV7-2 and TRBJ2-2; D might be TRBD1 (5 bases). In germline, CDR1 is SGHTA, CDR2 FQGNSA. The CDR3 is 17 amino acids. V was shortened by 5 bases and J by 0 bases, with 16 bases between the two germline ends. The CDR3 DNA reads as TGTGCCAGCAGCCTCGGACCAGGGCGGACGAACACCGGGGAGCTGTTTTTT. Its translation: CASSLGPGRTNTGELFF. The variable domain in full, with the rest retrieved from reference TRBV7-2 and TRBJ2-2, is GAGVSQSPSNKVTEKGKDVELRCDPISGHTALYWYRQSLGQGLEFLIYFQGNSAPDKSGLPSDRFSAERTGGSVSTLTIQRTQQEDSAVYLCASSLGPGRTNTGELFFGEGSRLTVL.

The rearrangement joins TRBV5-1 to TRBJ2-2, with 7 bases fitting TRBD1. The CDR3 has 13 amino acids. Trimming removed 6 bases from V and 11 bases from J; junction bases left unmatched: 10. From germline, CDR1 is SGHRS and CDR2 YFSETQ. CDR3 sequence (DNA): TGCGCCAGCAACTCTTTTGGGACAGAAGAGCTGTTTTTT. The encoded protein is CASNSFGTEELFF.

The chain carries TRBV28 and TRBJ2-7; a weak D match, TRBD2 (6 bases). In germline, CDR1 is MDHEN, CDR2 SYDVKM. This CDR3 is 13 amino acids long. With 6 bases removed from V and 0 bases from J, the gap between germline ends came to 9 bases. As DNA, the CDR3 is TGTGCCAGCAGCGGGACTCGCTCCTACGAGCAGTACTTC. Amino acid sequence: CASSGTRSYEQYF.

This clone has more than one count but fewer than ten. The chain couples TRBV6-1 to TRBJ2-1; D uncertain. V dropped 2 bases and J dropped 0 bases, with 8 bases sitting between them. Per germline, CDR1 MNHNS and CDR2 SASEGT. This CDR3 contains 15 residues. This chain's CDR3 is CASSENGGSYNEQFF. In DNA form, the CDR3 reads TGTGCCAGCAGTGAAAATGGCGGCTCCTACAATGAGCAGTTCTTC.

The gene calls are TRBV5-1 and TRBJ2-1, with unresolved D. The ends were cut back, 4 bases at V and 7 bases at J, with 12 bases in the middle. The germline gives CDR1 SGHRS, CDR2 YFSETQ. CDR3 length equals 13 residues. For the CDR3, the DNA is TGCGCCAGCAGCGTTGGTTTCCGAAATGAGCAGTTCTTC. This gives the protein CASSVGFRNEQFF.

CDR3: CASSVGLAGGRSYNEQFF. In nucleotides, the CDR3 is TGTGCCAGCAGCGTAGGACTAGCGGGAGGGAGGTCCTACAATGAGCAGTTCTTC. The genes are TRBV9 and TRBJ2-1, with TRBD2 identical over 14 bases. The CDR3 loop spans 18 amino acids. Losses at the gene ends were 0 bases for V and 1 base for J; bases not matched to a gene: 3. Germline CDR1 and CDR2: SGDLS and YYNGEE.

The genes are TRBV27 and TRBJ2-1; D uncertain. The germline gives CDR1 MNHEY, CDR2 SMNVEV (reference sequence). The CDR3 runs to 15 residues. The ends were cut back, 6 bases at V and 0 bases at J, with 12 bases in the middle. CDR3 residues: CASSGEFYSYNEQFF. The CDR3 DNA sequence: TGTGCCAGCAGCGGAGAGTTTTACTCCTACAATGAGCAGTTCTTC.

This clone was seen a single time. The V call is TRBV11-1, the J call TRBJ2-3; TRBD2 aligns across 8 bases. The CDR3 is made up of 15 amino acids. Germline V gene lookup returns CDR1 SGHAT and CDR2 FQDESV (reference sequence). J was trimmed by 6 bases and V by 6 bases; bases with no gene match: 11. CDR3 loop: CASRPLAVGTDTQYF. CDR3 DNA: TGTGCCAGCAGACCACTAGCGGTGGGGACGGATACGCAGTATTTT. Based on the CDR3 plus reference TRBV11-1 and TRBJ2-3, the full variable domain is EAEVAQSPRYKITEKSQAVAFWCDPISGHATLYWYRQILGQGPELLVQFQDESVVDDSQLPKDRFSAERLKGVDSTLKIQPAELGDSAMYLCASRPLAVGTDTQYFGPGTRLTVL.

This clone was seen more than once but under ten times. The chain couples TRBV7-9 to TRBJ2-1; possibly TRBD1 for D (6 bases). Looked up from germline, CDR1 is SEHNR and CDR2 is FQNEAQ (reference sequence). Trimming left V 3 bases short and J 1 base short, with 10 bases between. The CDR3 covers 15 residues. The CDR3 region is CASSFLQGSYNEQFF. CDR3 in DNA: TGTGCCAGCAGCTTTCTACAGGGTTCCTACAATGAGCAGTTCTTC. Looking up the rest from reference TRBV7-9 and TRBJ2-1 gives the full variable domain: DTGVSQNPRHKITKRGQNVTFRCDPISEHNRLYWYRQTLGQGPEFLTYFQNEAQLEKSRLLSDRFSAERPKGSFSTLEIQRTEQGDSAMYLCASSFLQGSYNEQFFGPGTRLTVL.